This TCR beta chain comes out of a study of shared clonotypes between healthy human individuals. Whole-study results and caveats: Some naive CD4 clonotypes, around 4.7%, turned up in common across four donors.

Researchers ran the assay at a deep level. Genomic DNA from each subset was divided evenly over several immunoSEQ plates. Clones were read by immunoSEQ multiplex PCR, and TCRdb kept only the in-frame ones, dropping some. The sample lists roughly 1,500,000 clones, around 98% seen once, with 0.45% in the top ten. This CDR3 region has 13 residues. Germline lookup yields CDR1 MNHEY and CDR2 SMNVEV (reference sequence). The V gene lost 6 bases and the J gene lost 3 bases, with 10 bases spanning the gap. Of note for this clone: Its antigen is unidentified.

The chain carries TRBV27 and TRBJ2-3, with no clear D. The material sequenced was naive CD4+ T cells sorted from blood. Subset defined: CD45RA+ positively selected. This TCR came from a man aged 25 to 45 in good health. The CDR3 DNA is TGTGCCAGCAGCCACGGTTTGACAGATACGCAGTATTTT. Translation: CASSHGLTDTQYF.